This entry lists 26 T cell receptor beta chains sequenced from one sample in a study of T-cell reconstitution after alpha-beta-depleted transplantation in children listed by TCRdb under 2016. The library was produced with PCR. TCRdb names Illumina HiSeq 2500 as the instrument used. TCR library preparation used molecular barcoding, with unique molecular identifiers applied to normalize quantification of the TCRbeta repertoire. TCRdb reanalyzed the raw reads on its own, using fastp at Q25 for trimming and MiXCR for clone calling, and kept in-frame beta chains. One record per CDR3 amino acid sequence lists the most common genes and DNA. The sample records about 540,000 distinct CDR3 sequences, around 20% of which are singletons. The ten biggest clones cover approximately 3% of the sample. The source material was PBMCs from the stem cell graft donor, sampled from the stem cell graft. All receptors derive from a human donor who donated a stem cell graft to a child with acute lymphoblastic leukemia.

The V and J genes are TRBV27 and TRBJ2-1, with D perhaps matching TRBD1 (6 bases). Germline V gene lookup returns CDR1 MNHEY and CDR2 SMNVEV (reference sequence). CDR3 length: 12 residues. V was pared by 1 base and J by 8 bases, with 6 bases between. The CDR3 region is CASSLWGHEQFF. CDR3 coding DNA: TGTGCCAGCAGTTTATGGGGGCATGAGCAGTTCTTC.

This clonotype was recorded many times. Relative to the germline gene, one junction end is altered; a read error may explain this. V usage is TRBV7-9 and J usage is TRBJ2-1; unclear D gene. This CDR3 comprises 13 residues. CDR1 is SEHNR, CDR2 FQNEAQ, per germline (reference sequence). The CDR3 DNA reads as TGCGCCAGCAGCTTGGGCACTTACAATGAGCAGTTCTTC. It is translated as CASSLGTYNEQFF. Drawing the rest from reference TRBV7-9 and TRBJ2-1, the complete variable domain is DTGVSQNPRHKITKRGQNVTFRCDPISEHNRLYWYRQTLGQGPEFLTYFQNEAQLEKSRLLSDRFSAERPKGSFSTLEIQRTEQGDSAMYLCASSLGTYNEQFFGPGTRLTVL.

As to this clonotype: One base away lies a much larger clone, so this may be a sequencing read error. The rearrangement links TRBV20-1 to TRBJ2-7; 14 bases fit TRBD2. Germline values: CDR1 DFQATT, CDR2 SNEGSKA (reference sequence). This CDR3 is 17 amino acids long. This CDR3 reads CCARDPTSGRAGNEQYF. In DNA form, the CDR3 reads TGCTGTGCTAGAGATCCGACTAGCGGGAGGGCGGGGAACGAGCAGTACTTC.

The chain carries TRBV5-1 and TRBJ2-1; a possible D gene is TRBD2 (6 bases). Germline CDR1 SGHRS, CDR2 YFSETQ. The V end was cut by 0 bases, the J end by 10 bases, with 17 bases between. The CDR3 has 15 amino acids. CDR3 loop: CASSLVQRMEGEQFF. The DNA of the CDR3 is TGCGCCAGCAGCTTGGTGCAGCGGATGGAGGGGGAGCAGTTCTTC. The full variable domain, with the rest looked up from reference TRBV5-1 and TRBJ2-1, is KAGVTQTPRYLIKTRGQQVTLSCSPISGHRSVSWYQQTPGQGLQFLFEYFSETQRNKGNFPGRFSGRQFSNSRSEMNVSTLELGDSALYLCASSLVQRMEGEQFFGPGTRLTVL.

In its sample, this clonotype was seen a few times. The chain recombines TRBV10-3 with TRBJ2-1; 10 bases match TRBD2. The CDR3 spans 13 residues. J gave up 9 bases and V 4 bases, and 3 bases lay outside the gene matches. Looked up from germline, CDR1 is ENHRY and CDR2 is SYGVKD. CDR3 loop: CAISASGRREQFF. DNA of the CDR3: TGTGCCATCAGTGCTAGCGGGAGACGTGAGCAGTTCTTC.

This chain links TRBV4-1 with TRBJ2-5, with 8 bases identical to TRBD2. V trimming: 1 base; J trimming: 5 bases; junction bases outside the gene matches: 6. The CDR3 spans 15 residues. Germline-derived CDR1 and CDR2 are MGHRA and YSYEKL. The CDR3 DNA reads TGCGCCAGCAGCCAAGTCTATAGCGGGAAGGAGACCCAGTACTTC. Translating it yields CASSQVYSGKETQYF.

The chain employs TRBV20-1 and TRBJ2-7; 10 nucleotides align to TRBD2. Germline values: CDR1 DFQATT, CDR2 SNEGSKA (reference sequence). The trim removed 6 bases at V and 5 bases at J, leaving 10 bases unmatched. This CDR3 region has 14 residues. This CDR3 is CSAPNLAGANEQYF. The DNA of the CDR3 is TGCAGTGCCCCTAACCTAGCGGGAGCGAACGAGCAGTACTTC.

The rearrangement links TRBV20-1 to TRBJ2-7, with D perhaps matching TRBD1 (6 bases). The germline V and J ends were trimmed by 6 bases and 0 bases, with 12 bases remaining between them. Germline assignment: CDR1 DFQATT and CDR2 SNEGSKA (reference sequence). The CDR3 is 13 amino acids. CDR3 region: CSAQDSSSYEQYF. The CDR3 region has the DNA TGCAGTGCCCAGGACAGCAGCTCCTACGAGCAGTACTTC.

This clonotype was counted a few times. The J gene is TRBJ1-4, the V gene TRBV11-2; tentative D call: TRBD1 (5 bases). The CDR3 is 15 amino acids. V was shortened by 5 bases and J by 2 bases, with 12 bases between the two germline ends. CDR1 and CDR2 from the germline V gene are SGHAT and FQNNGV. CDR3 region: CASSTTGGTNEKLFF. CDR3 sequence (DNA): TGTGCCAGCAGCACCACGGGGGGGACTAATGAAAAACTGTTTTTT.

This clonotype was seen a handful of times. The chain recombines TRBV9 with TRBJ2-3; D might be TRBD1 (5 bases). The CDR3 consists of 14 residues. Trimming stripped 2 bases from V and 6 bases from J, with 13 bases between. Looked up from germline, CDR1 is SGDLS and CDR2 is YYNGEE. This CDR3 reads CASSVQGWADTQYF. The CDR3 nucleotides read TGTGCCAGCAGCGTTCAGGGCTGGGCCGATACGCAGTATTTT.

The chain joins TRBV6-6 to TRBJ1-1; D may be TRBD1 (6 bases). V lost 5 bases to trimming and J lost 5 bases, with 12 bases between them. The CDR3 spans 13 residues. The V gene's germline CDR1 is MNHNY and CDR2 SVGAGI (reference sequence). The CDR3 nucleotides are TGTGCCAGCAGTCGACAGGCTGGGACTGAAGCTTTCTTT. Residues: CASSRQAGTEAFF.

DNA for the CDR3: TGTGCCAGCAGCCCAATTAAGGGAATTTACGAGCAGTACTTC. This translates into CASSPIKGIYEQYF. This rearrangement joins TRBV11-2 to TRBJ2-7; D remains ambiguous. The germline CDR1 and CDR2 sequences are SGHAT and FQNNGV. This CDR3 is 14 amino acids long. V lost 5 bases and J 4 bases, leaving 15 bases between the germline ends. Full variable domain (missing parts from reference TRBV11-2 and TRBJ2-7): EAGVAQSPRYKIIEKRQSVAFWCNPISGHATLYWYQQILGQGPKLLIQFQNNGVVDDSQLPKDRFSAERLKGVDSTLKIQPAKLEDSAVYLCASSPIKGIYEQYFGPGTRLTVT.

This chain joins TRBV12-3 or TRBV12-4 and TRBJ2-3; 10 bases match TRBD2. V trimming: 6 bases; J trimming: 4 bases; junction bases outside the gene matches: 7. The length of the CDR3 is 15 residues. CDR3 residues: CASRVVSGRSDTQYF. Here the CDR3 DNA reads TGTGCCAGCAGAGTGGTTAGCGGGAGGTCAGATACGCAGTATTTT.

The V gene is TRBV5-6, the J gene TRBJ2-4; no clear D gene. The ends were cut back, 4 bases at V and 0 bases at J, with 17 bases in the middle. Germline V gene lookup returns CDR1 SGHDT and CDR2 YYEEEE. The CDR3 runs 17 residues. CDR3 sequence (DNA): TGTGCCAGCAGCCCCCGGCCCGTGTCCCTAGCCAAAAACATTCAGTACTTC. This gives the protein CASSPRPVSLAKNIQYF.

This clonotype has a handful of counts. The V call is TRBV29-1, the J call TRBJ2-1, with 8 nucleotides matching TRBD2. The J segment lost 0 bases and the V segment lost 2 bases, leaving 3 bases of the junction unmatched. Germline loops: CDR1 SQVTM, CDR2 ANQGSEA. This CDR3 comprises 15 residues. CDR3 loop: CSVELAGSSYNEQFF. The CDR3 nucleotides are TGCAGCGTTGAACTAGCGGGTAGCTCCTACAATGAGCAGTTCTTC.

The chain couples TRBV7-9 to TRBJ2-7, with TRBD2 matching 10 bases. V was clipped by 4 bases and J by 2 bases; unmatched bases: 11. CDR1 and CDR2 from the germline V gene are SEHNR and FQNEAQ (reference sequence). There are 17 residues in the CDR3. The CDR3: CASSSPQPSGRTYEQYF. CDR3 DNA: TGTGCCAGCAGCTCCCCCCAGCCTAGCGGGAGAACCTACGAGCAGTACTTC.

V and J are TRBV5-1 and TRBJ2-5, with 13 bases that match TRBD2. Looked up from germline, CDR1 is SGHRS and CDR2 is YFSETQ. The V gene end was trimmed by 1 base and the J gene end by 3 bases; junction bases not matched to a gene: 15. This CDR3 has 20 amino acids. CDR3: CASSLTGGLAGSRAKETQYF. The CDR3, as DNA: TGCGCCAGCAGCTTGACCGGGGGACTAGCGGGATCTCGAGCGAAAGAGACCCAGTACTTC. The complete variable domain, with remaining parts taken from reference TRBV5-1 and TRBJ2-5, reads KAGVTQTPRYLIKTRGQQVTLSCSPISGHRSVSWYQQTPGQGLQFLFEYFSETQRNKGNFPGRFSGRQFSNSRSEMNVSTLELGDSALYLCASSLTGGLAGSRAKETQYFGPGTRLLVL.

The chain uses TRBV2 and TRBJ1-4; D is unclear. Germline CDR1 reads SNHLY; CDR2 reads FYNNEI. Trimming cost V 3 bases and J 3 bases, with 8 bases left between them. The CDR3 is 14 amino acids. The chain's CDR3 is CASSESRANEKLFF. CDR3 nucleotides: TGTGCCAGCAGTGAGTCACGGGCTAATGAAAAACTGTTTTTT.

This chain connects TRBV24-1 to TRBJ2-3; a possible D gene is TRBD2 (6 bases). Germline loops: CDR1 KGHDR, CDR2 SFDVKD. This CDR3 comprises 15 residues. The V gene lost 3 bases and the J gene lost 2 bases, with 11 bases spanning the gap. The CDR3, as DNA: TGTGCCACCAGTGATCCAGCGGGCCCCACAGATACGCAGTATTTT. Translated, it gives CATSDPAGPTDTQYF.

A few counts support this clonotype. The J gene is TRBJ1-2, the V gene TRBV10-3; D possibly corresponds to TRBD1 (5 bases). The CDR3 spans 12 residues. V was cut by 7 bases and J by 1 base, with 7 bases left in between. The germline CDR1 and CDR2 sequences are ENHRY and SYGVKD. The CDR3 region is CAINQGNYGYTF. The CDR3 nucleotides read TGTGCCATCAATCAGGGTAACTATGGCTACACCTTC.

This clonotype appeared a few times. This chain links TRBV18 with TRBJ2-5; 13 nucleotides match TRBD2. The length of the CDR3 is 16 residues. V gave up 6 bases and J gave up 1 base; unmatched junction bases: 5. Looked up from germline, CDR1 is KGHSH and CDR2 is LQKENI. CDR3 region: CASSGLAGLLQETQYF. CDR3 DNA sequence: TGTGCCAGCTCGGGACTAGCGGGACTACTCCAAGAGACCCAGTACTTC. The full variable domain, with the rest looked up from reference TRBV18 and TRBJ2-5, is NAGVMQNPRHLVRRRGQEARLRCSPMKGHSHVYWYRQLPEEGLKFMVYLQKENIIDESGMPKERFSAEFPKEGPSILRIQQVVRGDSAAYFCASSGLAGLLQETQYFGPGTRLLVL.

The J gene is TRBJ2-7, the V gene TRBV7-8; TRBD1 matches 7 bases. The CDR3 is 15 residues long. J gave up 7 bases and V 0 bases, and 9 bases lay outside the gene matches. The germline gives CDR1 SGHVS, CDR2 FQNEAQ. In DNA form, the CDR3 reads TGTGCCAGCAGCTTAGCTTGGCAGGGGGACGGAGAGCAGTACTTC. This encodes CASSLAWQGDGEQYF.

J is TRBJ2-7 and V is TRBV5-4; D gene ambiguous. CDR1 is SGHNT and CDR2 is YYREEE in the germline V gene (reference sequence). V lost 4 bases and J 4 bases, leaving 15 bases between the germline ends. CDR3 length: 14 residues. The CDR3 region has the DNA TGTGCCAGCAGCCCAAGGTCAGGATTATACGAGCAGTACTTC. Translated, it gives CASSPRSGLYEQYF. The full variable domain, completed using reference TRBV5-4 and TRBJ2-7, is ETGVTQSPTHLIKTRGQQVTLRCSSQSGHNTVSWYQQALGQGPQFIFQYYREEENGRGNFPPRFSGLQFPNYSSELNVNALELDDSALYLCASSPRSGLYEQYFGPGTRLTVT.

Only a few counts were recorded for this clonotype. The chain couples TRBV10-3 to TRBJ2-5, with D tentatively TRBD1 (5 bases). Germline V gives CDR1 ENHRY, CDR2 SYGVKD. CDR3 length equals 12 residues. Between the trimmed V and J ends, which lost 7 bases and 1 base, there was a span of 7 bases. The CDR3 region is CAIKGLQETQYF. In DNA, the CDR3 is TGTGCCATCAAGGGGCTCCAAGAGACCCAGTACTTC.

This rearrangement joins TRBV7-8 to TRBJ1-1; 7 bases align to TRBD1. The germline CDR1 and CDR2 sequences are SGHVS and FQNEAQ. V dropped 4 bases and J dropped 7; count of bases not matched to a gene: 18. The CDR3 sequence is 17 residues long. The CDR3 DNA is TGTGCCAGCAGCTGGGTAGCACCGGGACAGCGGTCGGGTGAAGCTTTCTTT. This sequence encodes CASSWVAPGQRSGEAFF.

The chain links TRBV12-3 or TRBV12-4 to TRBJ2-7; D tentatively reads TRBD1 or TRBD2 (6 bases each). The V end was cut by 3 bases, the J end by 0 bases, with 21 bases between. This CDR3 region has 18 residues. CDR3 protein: CASSFRGRKPSSSYEQYF. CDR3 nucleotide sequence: TGTGCCAGCAGTTTCCGGGGGCGTAAACCCTCGAGCTCCTACGAGCAGTACTTC.